The rows below give T cell receptor beta chains drawn from one sample of a study of shared clonotypes between healthy human individuals. Profiling relied on immunoSEQ multiplex PCR, and the TCRdb table lists in-frame clones only, not all of them. The table includes hundreds of thousands of clones, 90% to 97% detected once. Sequencing was carried out using naive CD4+ T cells sorted from blood. The receptor source for this set is a woman under 40 in good health. CDR3s leave out the opening cysteine and the closing phenylalanine or tryptophan. Clone size is shown for a subset of rows, as once, few, many or a class of expanded clone.

clone size	V gene	J gene	CDR3 protein
once	TRBV5-1	TRBJ2-1	APSRGRSYNEQF
once	TRBV19	-	ASTISAGPGYYEQY
-	TRBV7-9	TRBJ1-3	ASSLVHSNSRQGAWTIY
-	TRBV10-1	TRBJ2-7	ASSEAGTLRAYEQY
-	TRBV28	TRBJ2-1	ASSRASGSNEQF
-	TRBV10-3	TRBJ2-5	AISLTSGALSPWTQY
-	TRBV10-1	TRBJ2-6	ASSLSGVPGANVLT
once	TRBV11-2	TRBJ2-2	ASSYRGANTGELF
-	TRBV27	TRBJ2-3	ASSFLGTQY
-	TRBV5-1	TRBJ2-5	ASSQAGQTQY
-	TRBV7-2	TRBJ1-1	ASSLAGANTEAF
-	TRBV7-9	TRBJ1-1	ASSLKAGGETEAF
-	TRBV2	TRBJ1-5	ASSERGKPQH
once	TRBV18	TRBJ1-1	ASSQLTGVRTEAF
-	TRBV5-5	TRBJ2-7	ASSLAVGVSEQY
-	TRBV28	TRBJ2-7	ASTWPNRGGGEQY
few	TRBV28	TRBJ2-7	ASQGLAIGEQY
-	TRBV7-2	TRBJ2-7	ASSRRGGDSSYEQY
-	TRBV29-1	TRBJ2-1	SVPKGLAGGSYNEQF
once	TRBV4-1	TRBJ2-7	ASSQVDRHGEQY
-	TRBV28	TRBJ2-3	ASSPGQAPGTDTQY
-	TRBV28	TRBJ2-5	ASSLLETQY
-	TRBV19	TRBJ2-4	ASSWGRGGSYIQY
-	TRBV28	TRBJ2-3	ASSPRDGTDTQY
-	TRBV18	TRBJ2-7	ASSPQRDISSYEQY
-	TRBV20-1	TRBJ2-3	SAGRDTQY